This T cell receptor (beta chain) was identified in a study of PD-L1 blockade in urothelial cancer. Study summary: Patients previously received 0 to 3 chemotherapy regimens.

The time point: peripheral blood 6 weeks after treatment start. Findings and limits, study-wide: More expansion of tumor-associated blood clones, seen at 3 weeks, marked durable-benefit patients.

Some clones are missing from TCRdb's copy, which holds only in-frame ones; the method was immunoSEQ multiplex PCR. The sample has 40,000 to 55,000 clones; around 85% are singletons. Looked up from germline, CDR1 is SNHLY and CDR2 is FYNNEI. Trimming pared 4 bases from V and 4 bases from J, leaving 16 bases between. The CDR3 is made up of 15 amino acids. To note about this clone: The antigen is not known.

This sample comprised PBMCs, obtained around atezolizumab (anti-PD-L1) treatment. The receptor's source is a man in his sixties with urothelial cancer. V gene TRBV2 combines with J gene TRBJ1-2; D may be TRBD1 (6 bases). Written as DNA, the CDR3 is TGTGCCAGCAGTGCTAGAACAGGGTCCAGCTATGGCTACACCTTC. This codes for CASSARTGSSYGYTF.